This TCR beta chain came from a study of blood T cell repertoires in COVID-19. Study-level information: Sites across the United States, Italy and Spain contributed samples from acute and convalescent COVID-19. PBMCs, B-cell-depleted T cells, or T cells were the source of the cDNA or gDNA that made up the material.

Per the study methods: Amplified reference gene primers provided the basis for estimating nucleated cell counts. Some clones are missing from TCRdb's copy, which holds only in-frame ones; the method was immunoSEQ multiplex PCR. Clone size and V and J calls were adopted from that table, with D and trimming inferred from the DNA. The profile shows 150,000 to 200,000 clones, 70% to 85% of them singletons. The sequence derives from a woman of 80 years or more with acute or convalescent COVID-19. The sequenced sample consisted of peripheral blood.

The CDR3 nucleotides read TGTGCCAGCAGTTACTCCCCAGGATCGAACACCGGGGAGCTGTTTTTT. Encoded protein: CASSYSPGSNTGELFF. The chain links TRBV6-2 or TRBV6-3 to TRBJ2-2; D is unclear. Germline CDR1 reads MNHEY; CDR2 reads SVGEGT. Deletions cut 0 bases from V and 0 bases from J, with 8 bases between. This CDR3 is 16 amino acids long.